A single sample is the source of the 13 T cell receptor beta chains below, sequenced in a study of post-analysis software for immune sequencing data. General study results and limits: Five TRBV segments were significantly more frequent in patients than in controls. TRBV5-6, TRBV5-1 and TRBV20-1 were among these segments.

Unique molecular identifiers featured in each of the TCR beta cDNA libraries. In TCRdb, the PCR reads were re-called with MiXCR into one record per CDR3 protein. The sample shows roughly 670,000 distinct CDR3 sequences, over 45% of them seen only once. These receptors are not linked to any known antigen. Sequencing input: blood. These receptors originate from a girl aged 2 to 9 with multiple sclerosis.

The gene calls are TRBV5-1 and TRBJ2-1, with no clear D. Germline CDR1 reads SGHRS; CDR2 reads YFSETQ. The CDR3 length is 13 residues. The V gene lost 4 bases and the J gene lost 6 bases, with 11 bases spanning the gap. CDR3: CASSAEVRNEQFF. The CDR3, as DNA: TGCGCCAGCAGCGCTGAGGTCCGCAATGAGCAGTTCTTC. Together with reference TRBV5-1 and TRBJ2-1, the CDR3 gives the full variable domain: KAGVTQTPRYLIKTRGQQVTLSCSPISGHRSVSWYQQTPGQGLQFLFEYFSETQRNKGNFPGRFSGRQFSNSRSEMNVSTLELGDSALYLCASSAEVRNEQFFGPGTRLTVL.

This chain connects TRBV20-1 to TRBJ2-4; no definite D call. Germline V lookup: CDR1 DFQATT, CDR2 SNEGSKA (reference sequence). Deletions cut 3 bases from V and 3 bases from J, with 9 bases between. The CDR3 runs to 13 residues. In DNA form, the CDR3 reads TGCAGTGCTAGTCGGGCCGTCAAAAACATTCAGTACTTC. Amino acid sequence: CSASRAVKNIQYF.

This clonotype came up a few times. This chain links TRBV3-1 with TRBJ2-3; D is unclear. Between the trimmed V and J ends, which lost 3 bases and 3 bases, there was a span of 7 bases. This CDR3 spans 13 amino acids. CDR1 LGHDT and CDR2 YNNKEL come from the germline V gene (reference sequence). The CDR3 loop reads CASSQVRTDTQYF. The DNA for the CDR3 is TGTGCCAGCAGCCAGGTCAGAACAGATACGCAGTATTTT.

A few counts support this clonotype. V usage is TRBV18 and J usage is TRBJ2-5, with no clear D. V shed 1 base and J shed 5 bases, with 8 bases lying between them. The CDR3 is made up of 13 amino acids. Germline V CDR1 and CDR2: KGHSH, LQKENI. In DNA form, the CDR3 reads TGTGCCAGCTCACCACTTGGGCCGGAGACCCAGTACTTC. Its protein is CASSPLGPETQYF. The full variable domain, in which reference TRBV18 and TRBJ2-5 provide the parts outside the CDR3, is NAGVMQNPRHLVRRRGQEARLRCSPMKGHSHVYWYRQLPEEGLKFMVYLQKENIIDESGMPKERFSAEFPKEGPSILRIQQVVRGDSAAYFCASSPLGPETQYFGPGTRLLVL.

The CDR3 protein is CASSGIGQGYEQYF. DNA of the CDR3: TGCGCCAGCAGCGGGATCGGACAGGGCTACGAGCAGTACTTC. This chain uses TRBV5-1 with TRBJ2-5; TRBD1 aligns across 8 bases. The DNA end is more similar to TRBJ2-7, so the J call may be wrong. This CDR3 has 14 residues. The germline gives CDR1 SGHRS, CDR2 YFSETQ.

The chain links TRBV29-1 to TRBJ1-1; D is unclear. Per the germline V gene, CDR1 is SQVTM and CDR2 is ANQGSEA. The CDR3 contains 12 residues. V lost 5 bases to trimming and J lost 8 bases, with 15 bases between them. DNA for the CDR3: TGCAGCGTTTTAGATAACTACTCCGAAGCTTTCTTT. Residues: CSVLDNYSEAFF.

This clonotype appeared a few times. The chain uses TRBV11-2 and TRBJ1-3; 7 nucleotides match TRBD1. Germline CDR1 reads SGHAT; CDR2 reads FQNNGV. The CDR3 is 15 residues long. V was clipped by 2 bases and J by 0 bases; unmatched bases: 1. This CDR3 reads CASSLYRGSGNTIYF. Written as DNA, the CDR3 is TGTGCCAGCAGCTTATACAGGGGCTCTGGAAACACCATATATTTT.

This chain uses TRBV29-1 with TRBJ1-2; 7 bases match TRBD1. Germline trimming cut 6 bases from V and 4 bases from J; bases unmatched to any gene: 17. The germline gives CDR1 SQVTM, CDR2 ANQGSEA. This CDR3 region has 16 residues. CDR3 region: CSVPKRVDRASYGYTF. The DNA of the CDR3 is TGCAGCGTCCCCAAGAGAGTAGACAGGGCGTCCTATGGCTACACCTTC.

V usage is TRBV7-3 and J usage is TRBJ2-3; D is possibly TRBD2 (6 bases). The V gene's germline CDR1 is SGHTA and CDR2 FQGTGA. CDR3 length: 16 amino acids. Trimming pared 3 bases from V and 6 bases from J, leaving 19 bases between. The CDR3 bases are TGTGCCAGCAGCTTTCTTGGTAGCGGTGGGGAGGATACGCAGTATTTT. Encoded protein: CASSFLGSGGEDTQYF.

J is TRBJ1-2 and V is TRBV29-1; perhaps TRBD1 as D (6 bases). The CDR3 is 13 amino acids. The germline V and J ends were trimmed by 5 bases and 8 bases, with 18 bases remaining between them. Germline V lookup: CDR1 SQVTM, CDR2 ANQGSEA. CDR3 sequence (DNA): TGCAGCGTTCCCGAAAGGGGGAAAGAGGGCTACACCTTC. Its protein product is CSVPERGKEGYTF.

The V and J genes are TRBV11-2 and TRBJ2-1, with 10 bases aligning to TRBD2. Trimming removed 5 bases from V and 5 bases from J; junction bases left unmatched: 12. This CDR3 region has 17 residues. Germline values: CDR1 SGHAT, CDR2 FQNNGV. The CDR3 DNA reads as TGTGCCAGCAGCCGACGGGTCCTAGCGGGGGCCAACAATGAGCAGTTCTTC. Its protein is CASSRRVLAGANNEQFF.

This clonotype is a singleton in its sample. The chain uses TRBV10-3 and TRBJ2-1, with a weak D call TRBD2 (6 bases). Trimming took 0 bases from V and 0 from J, leaving 9 bases between them. This CDR3 comprises 16 residues. CDR1 and CDR2 (germline): ENHRY, SYGVKD. The CDR3 DNA reads as TGTGCCATCAGTGAGTCTGTCGGGAGCTCCTACAATGAGCAGTTCTTC. Its protein product is CAISESVGSSYNEQFF.

The CDR3 DNA follows: TGTGCCAGCAGTTGGGACCCCAGGACCCAGTACTTC. Translated: CASSWDPRTQYF. The chain uses TRBV6-5 and TRBJ2-5, with D perhaps assigned TRBD1 or TRBD2 (5 bases each). Germline V gene lookup returns CDR1 MNHEY and CDR2 SVGAGI. The CDR3 length is 12 residues. V was trimmed by 4 bases and J by 7 bases, leaving 10 bases between them.